The T cell receptor (beta chain) described here comes from a study of blood T cells in healthy people across ages. Whole-study results and caveats: No one knew whether donors had CMV, which possibly confounded expanded clonotype changes. It was held that the diversity estimates obtained from one million T cells were underestimates. Significant beta diversity loss was already apparent by age around 36, declining roughly linearly.

This clonotype was picked up one time. Its antigen is currently unknown. Around 10 milliliters was the volume of peripheral blood drawn from each donor. Trimming left V 0 bases short and J 0 bases short, with 10 bases between. Germline assignment: CDR1 LGHNA and CDR2 YSLEER. The CDR3 extends over 16 amino acids. The second PCR ran about 6 to 12 cycles with a sample-barcoded 5' primer and J-beta primers. TCRdb used MiXCR to reprocess the 5' RACE reads, holding one entry per CDR3 protein. The table lists about 1,400,000 distinct CDR3 sequences, roughly 60% of them singletons. The sequencing input was blood. The receptor's source is a man between 18 and 29 years old in good health. The chain is built from TRBV4-3 and TRBJ2-3; D tentatively reads TRBD1 or TRBD2 (5 bases each). CDR3 in amino acids: CASSQEGDPSTDTQYF. For the CDR3, the DNA is TGCGCCAGCAGCCAAGAAGGGGACCCTAGCACAGATACGCAGTATTTT.